The 29 T cell receptor beta chains below all came from one sample that was sequenced in a study of blood T cell dynamics during melanoma immunotherapy. Using immunoSEQ multiplex PCR, the repertoire was profiled, and TCRdb retains in-frame clones only, with some absent. The sample has some 20,000 clones, about 90% seen once. Time point of the sample: pre-treatment baseline. The sequencing here drew on blood, taken from a patient treated with checkpoint blockade. Receptors originate from a human donor with melanoma.

The rearrangement joins TRBV7-9 to TRBJ2-3; tentatively, D is TRBD2 (6 bases). Germline V gene lookup returns CDR1 SEHNR and CDR2 FQNEAQ (reference sequence). The CDR3 runs to 14 residues. V lost 11 bases and J lost 0, with 15 bases in between. CDR3 nucleotides: TGTGCCGGAACCTATAGCGGAAGCACAGATACGCAGTATTTT. As protein: CAGTYSGSTDTQYF.

This sequence joins TRBV5-1 and TRBJ1-1; possibly TRBD1 for D (6 bases). The CDR3 extends over 16 amino acids. Between the trimmed V and J ends, which lost 0 bases and 0 bases, there was a span of 12 bases. Germline V gene data show CDR1 as SGHRS and CDR2 as YFSETQ. The CDR3 loop reads CASSLAVRGLNTEAFF. The CDR3 nucleotides read TGCGCCAGCAGCTTGGCCGTCAGGGGCTTGAACACTGAAGCTTTCTTT. Combining the CDR3 with reference TRBV5-1 and TRBJ1-1 gives the whole variable domain KAGVTQTPRYLIKTRGQQVTLSCSPISGHRSVSWYQQTPGQGLQFLFEYFSETQRNKGNFPGRFSGRQFSNSRSEMNVSTLELGDSALYLCASSLAVRGLNTEAFFGQGTRLTVV.

The CDR3 coding sequence is TGTGCCTGGGGCGCGGGAGTGCGGGACGAGCAGTACTTC. Translated, it gives CAWGAGVRDEQYF. The genes are TRBV30 and TRBJ2-7; 7 nucleotides agree with TRBD2. This CDR3 has 13 residues. Germline V gene lookup returns CDR1 GTSNPN and CDR2 SVGIG (reference sequence). J was trimmed by 5 bases and V by 5 bases; bases with no gene match: 9.

The sample holds a few counts of this clone. The J gene is TRBJ1-3, the V gene TRBV6-5; D uncertain. Trimming took 5 bases from V and 7 from J, leaving 15 bases between them. Per the germline V gene, CDR1 is MNHEY and CDR2 is SVGAGI. The CDR3 consists of 14 residues. CDR3 nucleotide sequence: TGTGCCAGCAGTGACCCTACAATCGGGAACACCATATATTTT. The encoded protein is CASSDPTIGNTIYF.

A remark on this clone: The junction and the germline gene differ at one end; a read error may be behind it. The chain has TRBV19 and TRBJ2-7, with 7 bases fitting TRBD1. The germline gives CDR1 LNHDA, CDR2 SQIVND (reference sequence). The CDR3 is made up of 13 amino acids. This chain's CDR3 is CASSIGGTDPPHF. DNA of the CDR3: TGTGCCAGTAGTATAGGGGGGACAGACCCCCCGCACTTC.

This rearrangement joins TRBV5-8 to TRBJ1-5, with unresolved D. Germline-derived CDR1 and CDR2 are SGHTS and YDEGEE. Trimming stripped 1 base from V and 4 bases from J, with 9 bases between. The CDR3 covers 14 residues. The CDR3 DNA reads TGTGCCAGCAGCTTGACAGACACTAATCAGCCCCAGCATTTT. Translated: CASSLTDTNQPQHF.

The chain combines TRBV5-4 with TRBJ2-3; no clear D gene. This CDR3 comprises 15 residues. Per the germline V gene, CDR1 is SGHNT and CDR2 is YYREEE (reference sequence). Trimming pared 4 bases from V and 1 base from J, leaving 13 bases between. DNA for the CDR3: TGTGCCAGCAGCCCCCGGTCCCTGGGCACAGATACGCAGTATTTT. This gives the protein CASSPRSLGTDTQYF.

V is TRBV7-3 and J is TRBJ2-3, with 9 bases matching TRBD1. With 5 bases clipped from V and 4 bases from J, the junction kept 7 bases outside the gene matches. The germline CDR1 and CDR2 sequences are SGHTA and FQGTGA. The CDR3 runs 15 residues. The CDR3 DNA sequence: TGTGCCAGCAGCCCGGACAGGGGAGGACCAGATACGCAGTATTTT. It codes for CASSPDRGGPDTQYF.

The chain is built from TRBV11-2 and TRBJ2-5; the D call may be TRBD1 or TRBD2 (5 bases each). The CDR3 totals 14 residues. Germline V gene lookup returns CDR1 SGHAT and CDR2 FQNNGV. The germline V and J ends were trimmed by 5 bases and 11 bases, with 21 bases remaining between them. CDR3 sequence reads: CASSTMGSRGEQYF. The DNA for the CDR3 is TGTGCCAGCAGCACCATGGGGAGCCGAGGGGAGCAGTACTTC.

The chain uses TRBV5-1 and TRBJ1-1, with D tentatively TRBD1 (5 bases). The ends were cut back, 4 bases at V and 4 bases at J, with 17 bases in the middle. The CDR3 runs 15 residues. Germline lookup yields CDR1 SGHRS and CDR2 YFSETQ. CDR3 protein: CASSPITGGGTEAFF. DNA of the CDR3: TGCGCCAGCAGCCCGATTACGGGGGGTGGCACTGAAGCTTTCTTT.

The V call is TRBV18, the J call TRBJ1-5; a weak D match, TRBD1 (5 bases). Per germline, CDR1 KGHSH and CDR2 LQKENI. V was pared by 4 bases and J by 5 bases, with 12 bases between. This CDR3 is built from 14 residues. The CDR3 here is CASSRDQGDQPQHF. In nucleotides, the CDR3 is TGTGCCAGCTCACGGGACCAAGGGGATCAGCCCCAGCATTTT.

This chain links TRBV5-8 with TRBJ1-2; possible D gene TRBD1, 6 bases. V gave up 7 bases and J gave up 1 base, with 20 bases separating them. This CDR3 has 16 amino acids. Per germline, CDR1 SGHTS and CDR2 YDEGEE. The CDR3 sequence is CASVRSGTSDNYGYTF. The DNA of the CDR3 is TGTGCCAGCGTTCGTAGTGGGACATCCGATAACTATGGCTACACCTTC.

The gene calls are TRBV15 and TRBJ2-3; D remains unclear. The CDR3 is 17 amino acids. CDR1 is LNHNV, CDR2 YYDKDF, per germline (reference sequence). Trimming left V 0 bases short and J 6 bases short, with 19 bases between. As DNA, the CDR3 is TGTGCCACCAGCAGAGACCCGAGGTCGGGTTTGGATGATACGCAGTATTTT. Translating it yields CATSRDPRSGLDDTQYF.

The chain has TRBV5-6 and TRBJ1-4; 8 nucleotides agree with TRBD1. Germline loops: CDR1 SGHDT, CDR2 YYEEEE. CDR3 length: 14 amino acids. V was clipped by 4 bases and J by 7 bases; unmatched bases: 6. As DNA, the CDR3 is TGTGCCAGCAGCGACACAGGGGGGGTTGAAAAACTGTTTTTT. Its translation: CASSDTGGVEKLFF.

The chain uses TRBV4-1 and TRBJ1-2; D ambiguous. The CDR3 loop spans 18 amino acids. V dropped 1 base and J dropped 3 bases, with 21 bases sitting between them. Germline V gene sequence: CDR1 MGHRA, CDR2 YSYEKL. The CDR3, as DNA: TGCGCCAGCAGCCAAGGCGCCTCCTACCTCGCCGATGACTATGGCTACACCTTC. Its protein product is CASSQGASYLADDYGYTF.

J is TRBJ2-3 and V is TRBV28; 10 bases match TRBD1. Trimming at V came to 6 bases and at J to 0 bases, leaving 3 bases not matched to a gene. Germline values: CDR1 MDHEN, CDR2 SYDVKM. CDR3 length equals 15 residues. The CDR3 is CASRLGQGSTDTQYF. CDR3 DNA sequence: TGTGCCAGCAGGCTGGGACAGGGGAGCACAGATACGCAGTATTTT.

This sequence joins TRBV18 and TRBJ2-7, with D possibly TRBD2 on 5 matching bases. Trimming stripped 2 bases from V and 7 bases from J, with 12 bases between. CDR1 and CDR2 from the germline V gene are KGHSH and LQKENI. This CDR3 is 13 amino acids long. The chain's CDR3 is CASSPRPPGEQYF. The CDR3 DNA follows: TGTGCCAGCTCACCAAGACCCCCGGGGGAGCAGTACTTC.

The chain carries TRBV9 and TRBJ1-5, with 7 bases lining up with TRBD1. The germline V gene has CDR1 SGDLS and CDR2 YYNGEE. V was pared by 0 bases and J by 6 bases, with 6 bases of the junction left unmatched. The CDR3 extends over 15 amino acids. This chain's CDR3 is CASSVDEGAGQPQHF. In DNA form, the CDR3 reads TGTGCCAGCAGCGTAGATGAGGGGGCGGGTCAGCCCCAGCATTTT.

This chain uses TRBV27 with TRBJ1-6; D remains ambiguous. CDR3 length: 15 amino acids. CDR1 and CDR2 (germline): MNHEY, SMNVEV (reference sequence). The V end lost 6 bases, the J end lost 3 bases, and 12 bases lay between the germline ends. The CDR3 DNA reads TGTGCCAGCAGAGGCCAGGCCCTCTATAATTCACCCCTCCACTTT. Its protein is CASRGQALYNSPLHF.

This rearrangement joins TRBV7-9 to TRBJ1-2; the match to TRBD1 covers 8 bases. Unmatched junction bases numbered 12, after V lost 5 bases and J lost 7 bases. CDR1 is SEHNR and CDR2 is FQNEAQ in the germline V gene (reference sequence). This CDR3 contains 15 residues. CDR3 sequence: CASSLQGGREGGYTF. DNA for the CDR3: TGTGCCAGCAGCCTACAGGGGGGGAGAGAAGGTGGCTACACCTTC.

J is TRBJ1-5 and V is TRBV6-5; possibly TRBD1 for D (5 bases). Looked up from germline, CDR1 is MNHEY and CDR2 is SVGAGI. Between the trimmed V and J ends, which lost 2 bases and 6 bases, there was a span of 14 bases. This CDR3 region has 15 residues. CDR3 in amino acids: CASSYGRDGGQPQHF. DNA of the CDR3: TGTGCCAGCAGTTACGGCAGGGACGGTGGTCAGCCCCAGCATTTT.

This chain links TRBV18 with TRBJ1-4; D unresolved. The germline gives CDR1 KGHSH, CDR2 LQKENI. The CDR3 runs 15 residues. The V end was cut by 2 bases, the J end by 2 bases, with 9 bases between. CDR3 DNA: TGTGCCAGCTCACCAGGGCAGGCCACTAATGAAAAACTGTTTTTT. It yields the protein CASSPGQATNEKLFF.

This clone was seen more than once but under ten times. The chain joins TRBV4-1 to TRBJ2-1; 8 bases are shared with TRBD2. The CDR3 runs 16 residues. With 1 base clipped from V and 5 bases from J, the junction kept 7 bases outside the gene matches. CDR1 and CDR2 (germline): MGHRA, YSYEKL. The chain's CDR3 is CASSQVGLAHDNEQFF. CDR3 bases: TGCGCCAGCAGCCAAGTTGGACTAGCCCACGACAATGAGCAGTTCTTC.

The chain combines TRBV14 with TRBJ2-5; no definite D call. The J call may be wrong; the DNA end is better matched by TRBJ2-7. The CDR3 extends over 13 amino acids. Germline CDR1 SGHDN, CDR2 FVKESK. CDR3 DNA sequence: TGTGCCAGCAGCCGCAGGTTCTCCTACGAGCAGTACTTC. Its protein is CASSRRFSYEQYF.

This clone was seen a few times. The chain is built from TRBV5-1 and TRBJ1-3; D not certain. V lost 0 bases and J 11 bases, leaving 9 bases between the germline ends. The germline V gene encodes CDR1 SGHRS and CDR2 YFSETQ. The CDR3 spans 12 residues. DNA for the CDR3: TGCGCCAGCAGCTTGGACCAAGGCGCCATATATTTT. Translating it yields CASSLDQGAIYF.

The chain uses TRBV7-2 and TRBJ2-7; 7 bases match TRBD1. The CDR3 is 17 residues long. With V trimmed by 2 bases and J by 0 bases, 10 bases remained unmatched. The V gene's germline CDR1 is SGHTA and CDR2 FQGNSA. CDR3 residues: CASSLIRTGLSSYEQYF. For the CDR3, the DNA is TGTGCCAGCAGCTTAATCCGGACAGGTCTGAGCTCCTACGAGCAGTACTTC.

The chain couples TRBV11-2 to TRBJ1-2; D perhaps matches TRBD1 (6 bases). The CDR3 runs 13 residues. The V and J ends lost 5 bases and 5 bases respectively, with 12 bases between them. Looked up from germline, CDR1 is SGHAT and CDR2 is FQNNGV. The CDR3 region is CASSDGQRYGYTF. As DNA, the CDR3 is TGTGCCAGCAGCGACGGACAGCGTTATGGCTACACCTTC.

The genes are TRBV5-1 and TRBJ2-3, with no clear D. This CDR3 has 14 amino acids. Trimming stripped 3 bases from V and 0 bases from J, with 8 bases between. Germline V gene lookup returns CDR1 SGHRS and CDR2 YFSETQ. The chain's CDR3 is CASSSSSSTDTQYF. CDR3 DNA: TGCGCCAGCAGCTCAAGTTCTAGCACAGATACGCAGTATTTT.

The genes are TRBV19 and TRBJ2-5; TRBD1 is a possible D gene (6 bases). Trimming pared 1 base from V and 5 bases from J, leaving 23 bases between. This CDR3 is 18 amino acids long. From germline, CDR1 is LNHDA and CDR2 SQIVND (reference sequence). CDR3 sequence: CASSIVGAGASGRETQYF. Here the CDR3 DNA reads TGTGCCAGTAGTATAGTGGGGGCAGGGGCGTCCGGTAGGGAGACCCAGTACTTC.